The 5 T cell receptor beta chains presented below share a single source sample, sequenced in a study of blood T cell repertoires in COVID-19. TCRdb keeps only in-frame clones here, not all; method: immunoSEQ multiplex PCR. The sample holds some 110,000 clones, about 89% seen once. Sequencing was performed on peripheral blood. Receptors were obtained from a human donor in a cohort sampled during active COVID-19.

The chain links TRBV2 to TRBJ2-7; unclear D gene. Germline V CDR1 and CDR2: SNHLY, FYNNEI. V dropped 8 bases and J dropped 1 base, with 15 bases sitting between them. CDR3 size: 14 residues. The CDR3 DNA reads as TGTGCCAGCGTTAGGTCTAGGTGGTCCTACGAGCAGTACTTC. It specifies CASVRSRWSYEQYF. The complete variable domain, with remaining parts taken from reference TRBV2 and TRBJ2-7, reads EPEVTQTPSHQVTQMGQEVILRCVPISNHLYFYWYRQILGQKVEFLVSFYNNEISEKSEIFDDQFSVERPDGSNFTLKIRSTKLEDSAMYFCASVRSRWSYEQYFGPGTRLTVT.

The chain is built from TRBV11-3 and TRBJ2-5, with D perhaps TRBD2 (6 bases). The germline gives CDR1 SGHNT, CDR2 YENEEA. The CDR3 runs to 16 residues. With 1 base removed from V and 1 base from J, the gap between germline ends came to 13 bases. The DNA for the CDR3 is TGTGCCAGCAGCTTAGGTACCTGGGGAGGCCAAGAGACCCAGTACTTC. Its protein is CASSLGTWGGQETQYF.

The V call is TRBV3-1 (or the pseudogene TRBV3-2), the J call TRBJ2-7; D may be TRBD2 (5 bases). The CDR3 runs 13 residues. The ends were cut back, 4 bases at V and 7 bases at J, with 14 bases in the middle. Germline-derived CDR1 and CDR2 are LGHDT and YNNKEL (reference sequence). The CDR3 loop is CASSLDPTGEQYF. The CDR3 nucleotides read TGTGCCAGCAGCCTCGACCCCACGGGGGAGCAGTACTTC.

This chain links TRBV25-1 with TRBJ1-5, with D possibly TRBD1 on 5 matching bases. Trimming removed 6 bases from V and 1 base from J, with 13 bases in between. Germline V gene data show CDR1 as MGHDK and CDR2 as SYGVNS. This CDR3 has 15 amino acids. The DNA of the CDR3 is TGTGCCAGCAGCGAACGCGGGGACAGCAATCAGCCCCAGCATTTT. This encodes CASSERGDSNQPQHF. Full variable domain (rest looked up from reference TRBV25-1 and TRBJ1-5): EADIYQTPRYLVIGTGKKITLECSQTMGHDKMYWYQQDPGMELHLIHYSYGVNSTEKGDLSSESTVSRIRTEHFPLTLESARPSHTSQYLCASSERGDSNQPQHFGDGTRLSIL.

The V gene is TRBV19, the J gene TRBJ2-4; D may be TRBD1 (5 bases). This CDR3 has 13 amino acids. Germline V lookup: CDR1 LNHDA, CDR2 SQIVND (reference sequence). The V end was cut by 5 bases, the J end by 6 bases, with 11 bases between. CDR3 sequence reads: CASSPPQGNIQYF. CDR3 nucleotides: TGTGCCAGTAGTCCACCCCAGGGAAACATTCAGTACTTC.